The present TCR beta chain was sequenced within a study of T cells in lung cancer brain metastases (dated by TCRdb to the late 2010s). About the investigation overall: Most of the 20 patients had a history of tobacco use, with a median of approximately 39 pack-years. Primary and metastatic specimens both had an average DNA integrity number of about 4, with no significant difference between the two sites. Of the approximately 20 patients, under 19 received no interval therapy between resection of the primary and resection of the metastasis. A median interval of roughly 50 weeks was observed between acquisition of the primary and brain metastasis specimens. The cohort comprised around 20 patients contributing 40 or so specimens, one primary lung lesion and one brain metastasis each. Of the patients, some 11 were female and several were male, and their median age at first diagnosis was about 56 years. TCR beta CDR3 repertoires were compared between fully resected primary non-small cell lung cancers and paired brain metastases.

Based on the germline V gene, the CDR1 and CDR2 sequences are SGDLS and YYNGEE. At the junction V is shortened by 3 bases and J by 5 bases, with 14 bases in between. The CDR3 runs 14 residues from the cysteine to the phenylalanine. Left in the record is the CDR3 DNA by itself, 42 bases read in frame from the first base. Resection was performed in the patients for synchronous oligometastatic disease or for delayed recurrence of a solitary brain metastasis. Patients with a history of multiple malignancies were excluded so that cancers other than NSCLC would not be included. Tumor areas were macrodissected from about 5 deparaffinized 8.5 to 10 um unstained sections under guidance from marked H&E slides. All specimens were formalin-fixed and paraffin-embedded (FFPE). Genomic DNA was extracted using the AllPrep DNA/RNA FFPE Kit. Each sample received roughly 2 to 5.5 ug of genomic DNA as input, and the DNA input was kept equal within each pair of samples. TCR beta libraries were constructed with the immunoSEQ hsTCRbeta Kit, which uses multiplexed V and J gene primers in two PCR steps. Pooled libraries with positive and negative controls were sequenced on an Illumina MiSeq using a 100-cycle paired-end protocol. In the source study's methods: Raw data were processed by the immunoSEQ vendor into normalized, annotated TCR beta repertoire reports. Richness was defined as unique clones by nucleotide sequence, and total richness was extrapolated with the iChao1 and Efron-Thisted estimators. Pielou's evenness, Simpson's index, top-ten clone proportional abundance, and Morisita overlap index were used to characterize and compare paired lesions. The immuneACCESS repertoire file appears here via TCRdb, limited to in-frame rearrangements. These files lack a portion of the clones; in checked studies, under half of the deficit traces to unresolved V genes, and the cause of the others is not known. V and J calls and clone size are those listed in that table; D and trimming were worked out from the DNA. The sample includes 620 or so clones, with 85% to 95% observed a single time. The ten largest clones take up under 8% of the sample.

Overall study results and their limits: Most clones were found to be lesion-specific, and limited overlap was observed between paired lesions (mean Morisita index 0.23). Significantly fewer unique productive clones were found in brain metastases than in paired primaries (median approximately 1,600 versus 4,100). The ten most abundant clones accounted for a significantly larger fraction of the repertoire in brain metastases than in primaries, which suggests clonal expansion. The study could not control for the effects of preoperative corticosteroids on T cell infiltration in brain metastases. DNA fragmentation in the FFPE samples may have prevented recovery of the complete infiltrating T cell repertoire.

Comment on this clone: What antigen it recognizes has not been identified. Nothing much larger sits one base from this clone, and base qualities are not available.

The sample consisted of tumor tissue from a brain metastasis. What this sample's cell subset or site label stands for: paired resected brain metastasis. The V gene is TRBV9 and the J gene is TRBJ2-5, and TRBD1 may be the D gene, going by 6 matching bases. The clonotype comes from a man in his 60s with non-small cell lung cancer that had spread to the brain. The CDR3 amino acid sequence is: CASSGSGQSETQYF. The DNA reads as follows: TGTGCCAGCAGCGGATCTGGACAGAGTGAGACCCAGTACTTC.